The sequence of this T cell receptor (beta chain) was determined in a study of shared clonotypes between healthy human individuals. The assay was immunoSEQ multiplex PCR, and TCRdb's table has in-frame clones only and misses some. The sample yields nearly 1,000,000 clones, 70% to 85% seen once. CDR3 size: 16 residues. Losses at the gene ends were 5 bases for V and 5 bases for J; bases not matched to a gene: 12. Per germline, CDR1 WSHSY and CDR2 SAAADI. This TCR was recovered from a young man in good health. The rearrangement links TRBV10-2 to TRBJ2-1; TRBD2 matches at 7 bases. The specimen sequenced was memory CD4+ T cells sorted from blood. Subset given: CD45RA-negative fraction. CDR3 amino acids: CASSSGTTSFHNEQFF. The CDR3 DNA reads TGCGCCAGCAGTAGCGGGACTACCTCTTTCCACAATGAGCAGTTCTTC.